Listed below are T cell receptor beta chains from one sample, sequenced in a study of blood T cell repertoires in COVID-19. Profiled with immunoSEQ multiplex PCR; TCRdb holds only in-frame clones, not every one. Of under 200,000 clones listed, approximately 80% are singletons. The sample taken for sequencing was PBMCs or T cells enriched from blood (not recorded which). The source is a man aged 50 or older who had recovered from COVID-19. Both conserved end residues are part of each CDR3. D genes are given only for firm matches. Clone size appears in some rows only: once, few, many, or a class for an expanded clone.

V gene,J gene,clone size,D gene,CDR3 length,CDR3 protein,CDR3 DNA
TRBV6-5,TRBJ1-3,-,TRBD1,15,CASGGQGALGNTIYF,TGTGCCAGCGGCGGACAGGGGGCTTTGGGAAACACCATATATTTT
TRBV7-2,TRBJ2-7,-,TRBD2,18,CASSLKLAGSLHPYEQYF,TGTGCCAGCAGCTTGAAACTAGCGGGTTCCCTCCACCCCTACGAGCAGTACTTC
TRBV10-3,TRBJ1-5,-,-,13,CASSGTAGQPQHF,TGTGCCTCGTCCGGGACGGCGGGACAGCCCCAGCATTTT
TRBV19,TRBJ2-2,-,TRBD2,19,CASIPERVGSGGNTGELFF,TGTGCCAGTATTCCCGAGAGGGTTGGTAGCGGGGGGAACACCGGGGAGCTGTTTTTT
TRBV12-3/TRBV12-4,TRBJ1-2,-,-,12,CASSHGGQGYTF,TGTGCCAGCAGTCATGGAGGTCAGGGCTACACCTTC
TRBV6-5,TRBJ1-3,-,-,14,CASSPTVSGNTIYF,TGTGCCAGCAGTCCAACGGTCTCTGGAAACACCATATATTTT
TRBV6-6,TRBJ2-7,-,TRBD1,14,CASSYTGVSDEQYF,TGTGCCAGCAGTTACACAGGGGTGTCTGACGAGCAGTACTTC
TRBV9,TRBJ2-1,-,TRBD2,16,CASSVRGLAGNNEQFF,TGTGCCAGCAGCGTGCGGGGACTAGCGGGAAACAATGAGCAGTTCTTC
TRBV6-5,TRBJ2-2,-,-,12,CASSTGSRELFF,TGTGCCAGCAGTACAGGGAGTAGGGAGCTGTTTTTT
TRBV19,TRBJ2-5,-,-,14,CASADQVGRETQYF,TGTGCCAGTGCAGATCAGGTGGGGCGAGAGACCCAGTACTTC
TRBV9,TRBJ2-7,-,-,14,CASSVGGRNYEQYF,TGTGCCAGCAGCGTAGGGGGCAGAAACTACGAGCAGTACTTC
TRBV28,TRBJ1-1,-,-,12,CAIVGAAYEAFF,TGTGCCATAGTGGGGGCCGCTTATGAAGCTTTCTTT
TRBV5-1,TRBJ2-2,-,-,15,CASSLLRTAPGELFF,TGCGCCAGCAGCTTGTTGAGGACAGCCCCCGGGGAGCTGTTTTTT
TRBV3-1/TRBV3-2,TRBJ2-7,-,-,13,CASSSPTDKYPYF,TGTGCCAGCAGCTCACCGACAGACAAGTATCCGTACTTC
TRBV7-7,TRBJ2-7,few,TRBD1,18,CASSLVDGLGQAFYEQYF,TGTGCCAGCAGCTTAGTCGACGGCTTGGGACAGGCTTTCTACGAGCAGTACTTC
TRBV29-1,TRBJ2-1,-,-,15,CSVDTGHASYNEQFF,TGCAGCGTTGACACTGGACATGCCTCCTACAATGAGCAGTTCTTC
TRBV7-9,TRBJ2-7,-,-,15,CASSLYRGGTYEQYF,TGTGCCAGCAGCTTATACAGGGGGGGCACCTACGAGCAGTACTTC
TRBV5-6,TRBJ1-6,-,TRBD1,14,CASSFTGGGSPLHF,TGTGCCAGCAGCTTCACAGGGGGCGGTTCACCCCTCCACTTT
TRBV29-1,TRBJ2-7,-,TRBD2,13,CSVVLAGVYEQYF,TGCAGCGTCGTACTAGCGGGGGTCTACGAGCAGTACTTC
TRBV24-1,TRBJ2-1,-,TRBD2,14,CATKLAGGRDEQFF,TGTGCCACCAAGCTAGCGGGGGGGCGGGATGAGCAGTTCTTC
TRBV5-6,TRBJ1-2,-,-,14,CASSLADAAYGYTF,TGTGCCAGCAGCTTGGCGGATGCGGCCTATGGCTACACCTTC
TRBV7-3,TRBJ2-3,-,-,15,CASSLGGTGTDTQYF,TGTGCCAGCAGCTTAGGGGGGACTGGCACAGATACGCAGTATTTT
TRBV6-5,TRBJ1-5,-,TRBD1,16,CASSYTGTGRNQPQHF,TGTGCCAGCAGTTACACAGGGACAGGTCGCAATCAGCCCCAGCATTTT
TRBV12-3/TRBV12-4,TRBJ2-1,-,-,12,CASSFAAVEQFF,TGTGCCAGCAGTTTCGCGGCTGTTGAGCAGTTCTTC
TRBV11-2,TRBJ1-1,-,-,13,CASSEPGVFIAFF,TGTGCCAGCAGCGAACCCGGGGTCTTTATTGCTTTCTTT
TRBV28,TRBJ1-6,-,-,16,CASSLTPTESNSPLHF,TGTGCCAGCAGTTTAACTCCGACAGAAAGTAATTCACCCCTCCACTTT
TRBV27,TRBJ1-5,-,TRBD1,16,CASSTSDRGAFNPQHF,TGTGCCAGCAGTACTTCCGACAGGGGTGCGTTTAACCCCCAGCATTTT
TRBV11-3,TRBJ2-5,-,TRBD2,14,CASSPPSGGETQYF,TGTGCCAGCAGCCCCCCAAGCGGGGGAGAGACCCAGTACTTC
TRBV6-5,TRBJ1-1,-,TRBD1,14,CASSFGQGAGEAFF,TGTGCCAGCAGTTTCGGACAGGGGGCGGGTGAAGCTTTCTTT
TRBV28,TRBJ1-2,few,-,12,CASSYGGNGYTF,TGTGCCAGCAGTTACGGAGGGAATGGCTACACCTTC
TRBV19,TRBJ2-5,once,TRBD2,14,CASSRRRESETQYF,TGTGCCAGTAGTCGTCGGCGGGAGTCAGAGACCCAGTACTTC
TRBV3-1/TRBV3-2,TRBJ2-3,-,TRBD2,18,CASSRTSGSGSPTDTQYF,TGTGCCAGCAGCCGGACTAGCGGGTCGGGATCGCCCACAGATACGCAGTATTTT
TRBV6-5,TRBJ2-3,-,-,13,CASRMAVADTQYF,TGTGCCTCCCGAATGGCTGTGGCAGATACGCAGTATTTT
TRBV5-6,TRBJ1-3,once,TRBD1,16,CASSIRQGAGGNTIYF,TGTGCCAGCAGCATAAGACAGGGGGCGGGAGGAAACACCATATATTTT
TRBV7-9,TRBJ1-1,-,-,12,CASSFIESEAFF,TGTGCCAGCAGCTTCATCGAGTCGGAGGCTTTCTTT
TRBV10-3,TRBJ2-5,-,-,12,CAISDREETQYF,TGTGCCATCAGTGATCGGGAAGAGACCCAGTACTTC
TRBV28,TRBJ1-5,once,TRBD1,15,CASSTGTGKHQPQHF,TGTGCCAGCAGTACCGGGACAGGGAAACATCAGCCCCAGCATTTT
TRBV28,TRBJ1-2,-,-,14,CASSPPQDYYGYTF,TGTGCCAGCAGTCCCCCTCAGGACTACTATGGCTACACCTTC
TRBV5-4,TRBJ1-4,few,-,14,CASSLDRDNEKLFF,TGTGCCAGCAGCTTGGACAGGGATAATGAAAAACTGTTTTTT
TRBV5-5,TRBJ1-6,-,-,15,CASSRASGISSPLHF,TGTGCCAGCAGCCGGGCGAGCGGGATAAGCTCACCCCTCCACTTT
TRBV5-1,TRBJ2-3,-,-,17,CASSLEPRGASTDTQYF,TGCGCCAGCAGCTTGGAACCACGGGGGGCTAGCACAGATACGCAGTATTTT
TRBV28,TRBJ2-1,once,TRBD2,15,CASNLGGAGVNEQFF,TGTGCCAGCAACCTCGGGGGGGCGGGCGTTAATGAGCAGTTCTTC
TRBV28,TRBJ1-5,few,-,14,CASSSGQGNQPQHF,TGTGCCAGCAGTTCCGGGCAGGGTAATCAGCCCCAGCATTTT
TRBV3-1/TRBV3-2,TRBJ1-1,few,TRBD1,14,CASSQTTGGTEAFF,TGTGCCAGCAGCCAAACGACAGGGGGCACTGAAGCTTTCTTT
TRBV5-4,TRBJ2-7,once,TRBD2,16,CASSLSGAGGSYEQYF,TGTGCCAGCAGCTTGAGTGGAGCGGGGGGCTCCTACGAGCAGTACTTC
TRBV19,TRBJ2-5,-,TRBD2,16,CASSIRRGRDQETQYF,TGTGCCAGTAGTATTAGGCGCGGGAGGGACCAAGAGACCCAGTACTTC
TRBV24-1,TRBJ2-2,once,TRBD1,16,CATSDSGQGNTGELFF,TGTGCCACCAGTGATTCCGGACAGGGGAACACCGGGGAGCTGTTTTTT
TRBV19,TRBJ2-3,once,-,17,CASSTRGLDASTDTQYF,TGTGCCAGTAGTACCCGCGGACTCGATGCTAGCACAGATACGCAGTATTTT
TRBV28,TRBJ1-1,-,-,15,CASSYPTGLNTEAFF,TGTGCCAGCAGTTACCCAACAGGGCTGAACACTGAAGCTTTCTTT
TRBV23-1,TRBJ1-6,-,-,16,CALLWRNSSYNSPLHF,TGCGCCCTCCTATGGAGGAACAGCTCCTATAATTCACCCCTCCACTTT
TRBV7-2,TRBJ2-2,-,TRBD1,15,CASSIDRGRTGELFF,TGTGCCAGCAGCATAGACAGGGGGCGAACCGGGGAGCTGTTTTTT
TRBV27,TRBJ2-3,-,-,16,CASSLVRGPGLDTQYF,TGTGCCAGCAGTTTAGTCAGGGGCCCGGGATTGGATACGCAGTATTTT
TRBV5-1,TRBJ1-2,-,-,17,CASSSRDTSPINYGYTF,TGCGCCAGCAGCTCCCGGGACACGAGCCCGATAAACTATGGCTACACCTTC